This TCR beta chain was sequenced for a study of CD8 T cells in Susac syndrome. The sample holds a few counts of this clonotype. Its specificity is not known. Random hexamers were used to reverse transcribe an amount of about 0.45 to 1 ug RNA. Using its own MiXCR run on the immunoSEQ multiplex PCR reads, TCRdb lists one record per CDR3 protein. The sample records about 77,000 distinct CDR3 sequences, approximately 94% being singletons. Germline CDR1 SGHTA, CDR2 FQGNSA. The CDR3 sequence is 13 residues long. Deletions cut 5 bases from V and 5 bases from J, with 10 bases between. Broader study findings: Clonal expansion was missing from Susac syndrome CD4+ T cell repertoires.

Input material: CD4+ T cells from PBMCs. The sequence derives from a human donor with Susac syndrome. This sequence joins TRBV7-2 and TRBJ1-3, with D perhaps matching TRBD1 (5 bases). Here the CDR3 DNA reads TGTGCCAGCAGCGGGAGACAGAGAAACACCATATATTTT. Its translation: CASSGRQRNTIYF. The whole variable domain, filled in from reference TRBV7-2 and TRBJ1-3, reads GAGVSQSPSNKVTEKGKDVELRCDPISGHTALYWYRQSLGQGLEFLIYFQGNSAPDKSGLPSDRFSAERTGGSVSTLTIQRTQQEDSAVYLCASSGRQRNTIYFGEGSWLTVV.